The 26 T cell receptor beta chains below come from one sample, sequenced in a study of cytomegalovirus exposure and HLA in healthy donors. Vbeta (60) and Jbeta (13) primers were used in the PCR. Sequencing used immunoSEQ multiplex PCR; TCRdb keeps in-frame clones, though not all of them. The sample carries over 120,000 clones, approximately 84% recorded once. Source material: PBMCs. These receptors were obtained from a man under 40 in good health and CMV-seropositive.

This chain links TRBV7-9 with TRBJ2-7; 8 positions agree with TRBD1. Germline lookup yields CDR1 SEHNR and CDR2 FQNEAQ (reference sequence). This CDR3 is 17 amino acids long. Trimming removed 5 bases from V and 2 bases from J; junction bases left unmatched: 14. CDR3 loop: CASSTLPGQETTYEQYF. In DNA form, the CDR3 reads TGTGCCAGCAGCACACTTCCGGGACAGGAGACTACCTACGAGCAGTACTTC.

This clone was recorded once. This sequence joins TRBV6-5 and TRBJ1-5, with D maybe TRBD1 (6 bases). Germline V gene lookup returns CDR1 MNHEY and CDR2 SVGAGI. V lost 2 bases, J lost 6 bases, and 14 bases lay in between. This CDR3 contains 15 residues. Here the CDR3 DNA reads TGTGCCAGCAGTTACGGCAGGGGAGAGAGTCAGCCCCAGCATTTT. Amino acids: CASSYGRGESQPQHF.

This clone was recorded only once. This chain connects TRBV18 to TRBJ2-2; TRBD2 matches at 8 bases. V was pared by 3 bases and J by 1 base, with 4 bases of the junction left unmatched. Germline-derived CDR1 and CDR2 are KGHSH and LQKENI. The CDR3 is made up of 16 amino acids. CDR3 nucleotide sequence: TGTGCCAGCTCACCGATGCGGGAGGAGAACACCGGGGAGCTGTTTTTT. Protein: CASSPMREENTGELFF. The whole variable domain, remainder taken from reference TRBV18 and TRBJ2-2, is NAGVMQNPRHLVRRRGQEARLRCSPMKGHSHVYWYRQLPEEGLKFMVYLQKENIIDESGMPKERFSAEFPKEGPSILRIQQVVRGDSAAYFCASSPMREENTGELFFGEGSRLTVL.

The rearrangement joins TRBV7-8 to TRBJ1-1; D remains ambiguous. The CDR3 has 14 residues. Germline-derived CDR1 and CDR2 are SGHVS and FQNEAQ. Trimming took off 5 bases at V and 0 bases at J, with 10 bases between the two ends. The CDR3 DNA reads as TGTGCCAGCAGCCCACGATGGCTGAACACTGAAGCTTTCTTT. Translated: CASSPRWLNTEAFF.

The rearrangement uses TRBV9 and TRBJ1-2; 7 bases match TRBD1. V lost 3 bases and J lost 5; bases outside the gene matches: 1. The CDR3 has 12 amino acids. Germline V gives CDR1 SGDLS, CDR2 YYNGEE. The CDR3 is CASSEQGYGYTF. The CDR3 region has the DNA TGTGCCAGCAGCGAACAGGGGTATGGCTACACCTTC.

The chain uses TRBV11-3 and TRBJ2-1; TRBD2 agrees at 7 bases. The V gene's germline CDR1 is SGHNT and CDR2 YENEEA. The CDR3 loop spans 12 amino acids. V gave up 7 bases and J gave up 6 bases; unmatched junction bases: 3. This CDR3 reads CASKAGPNEQFF. CDR3 nucleotide sequence: TGTGCCAGCAAAGCGGGACCCAATGAGCAGTTCTTC.

The chain joins TRBV4-1 to TRBJ2-1; the D is unclear. The CDR3 has 16 amino acids. V was clipped by 1 base and J by 9 bases, with 19 bases between them. The germline gives CDR1 MGHRA, CDR2 YSYEKL. The CDR3: CASSQASGQSPTEQFF. CDR3 nucleotide sequence: TGCGCCAGCAGCCAAGCCTCCGGTCAAAGCCCCACTGAGCAGTTCTTC.

This clone was seen just once. The rearrangement links TRBV19 to TRBJ2-7; D may be TRBD2 (6 bases). Per germline, CDR1 LNHDA and CDR2 SQIVND (reference sequence). The CDR3 loop spans 15 amino acids. V lost 3 bases to trimming and J lost 4 bases, with 16 bases between them. The CDR3 loop is CASSITTTRGYEQYF. The CDR3 region has the DNA TGTGCCAGTAGTATTACTACGACTAGAGGGTACGAGCAGTACTTC.

The V gene is TRBV7-9, the J gene TRBJ2-1; 9 bases match TRBD2. CDR3 length: 15 amino acids. J was trimmed by 4 bases and V by 2 bases; bases with no gene match: 3. Germline V CDR1 and CDR2: SEHNR, FQNEAQ (reference sequence). The CDR3 protein is CASSLNSGSYNEQFF. The CDR3, as DNA: TGTGCCAGCAGCTTAAATAGCGGGAGTTACAATGAGCAGTTCTTC.

This chain uses TRBV11-2 with TRBJ2-7; D may be TRBD1 (5 bases). Germline assignment: CDR1 SGHAT and CDR2 FQNNGV. V was clipped by 5 bases and J by 4 bases, with 18 bases between them. The CDR3 has 15 amino acids. Here the CDR3 reads CASSTQGNGSYEQYF. CDR3 coding DNA: TGTGCCAGCAGCACCCAGGGTAATGGCTCTTACGAGCAGTACTTC.

As for this clone: This specimen includes other DNA sequences encoding the same CDR3. This chain joins TRBV7-3 and TRBJ2-5; 10 bases agree with TRBD2. There are 16 residues in the CDR3. V trimming: 5 bases; J trimming: 2 bases; junction bases outside the gene matches: 8. Germline CDR1 reads SGHTA; CDR2 reads FQGTGA. CDR3 DNA sequence: TGTGCCAGCAGCCTGCAACCTAGCGGGGGACAAGAGACCCAGTACTTC. It codes for CASSLQPSGGQETQYF.

J is TRBJ2-2 and V is TRBV5-4, with 10 positions matching TRBD2. Looked up from germline, CDR1 is SGHNT and CDR2 is YYREEE (reference sequence). The CDR3 contains 13 residues. V shed 4 bases, J shed 6 bases, and the junction held 0 bases outside the gene matches. The CDR3 is CASSSGGAGELFF. CDR3 sequence (DNA): TGTGCCAGCAGCAGCGGGGGGGCCGGGGAGCTGTTTTTT.

There are a few counts of this clone. The chain employs TRBV5-5 and TRBJ1-1, with D possibly TRBD1 on 5 matching bases. Trimming removed 4 bases from V and 6 bases from J, with 13 bases in between. This CDR3 spans 13 amino acids. Germline CDR1 reads SGHKS; CDR2 reads YYEKEE (reference sequence). CDR3 region: CASSLGGAPEAFF. CDR3 bases: TGTGCCAGCAGCCTCGGAGGGGCCCCTGAAGCTTTCTTT.

The chain carries TRBV7-8 and TRBJ1-4; D not certain. The CDR3 has 14 amino acids. Per germline, CDR1 SGHVS and CDR2 FQNEAQ. V was shortened by 4 bases and J by 8 bases, with 14 bases between the two germline ends. The CDR3 sequence: CASSSQRSQEKLFF. CDR3 bases: TGTGCCAGCAGCTCCCAGAGGTCCCAGGAAAAACTGTTTTTT.

V is TRBV28 and J is TRBJ1-2; TRBD1 might be the D (5 bases). V was pared by 11 bases and J by 4 bases, with 14 bases between. Germline V gene sequence: CDR1 MDHEN, CDR2 SYDVKM. This CDR3 is built from 12 residues. CDR3 nucleotides: TGTGCCGCGGGGCGGAACTCCTATGGCTACACCTTC. Residues: CAAGRNSYGYTF.

The V gene is TRBV7-6, the J gene TRBJ2-3, with 9 bases fitting TRBD1. The trim removed 5 bases at V and 4 bases at J, leaving 4 bases unmatched. The germline gives CDR1 SGHVS, CDR2 FNYEAQ. The CDR3 has 14 amino acids. DNA of the CDR3: TGTGCCAGCAGCGACAGGGGGGGGGCAGATACGCAGTATTTT. It codes for CASSDRGGADTQYF.

This chain connects TRBV5-6 to TRBJ2-5, with a tentative D call TRBD1 (6 bases). CDR3 length: 15 amino acids. CDR1 and CDR2 from the germline V gene are SGHDT and YYEEEE. With 3 bases removed from V and 4 bases from J, the gap between germline ends came to 16 bases. This chain's CDR3 is CASSSKFGTLETQYF. The CDR3 bases are TGTGCCAGCAGCTCTAAGTTTGGGACATTAGAGACCCAGTACTTC.

The chain uses TRBV29-1 and TRBJ1-3, with TRBD1 matching over 8 bases. Trimming took 7 bases from V and 4 from J; bases not matched to a gene: 12. The germline CDR1 and CDR2 sequences are SQVTM and ANQGSEA. The CDR3 totals 15 residues. CDR3 protein: CSALGRGPPGNTIYF. The CDR3 DNA sequence: TGCAGCGCTTTAGGCAGGGGGCCCCCCGGAAACACCATATATTTT.

The chain recombines TRBV15 with TRBJ2-1, with 8 bases aligning to TRBD2. V gave up 8 bases and J gave up 3 bases; unmatched junction bases: 12. CDR3 size: 16 residues. Germline V CDR1 and CDR2: LNHNV, YYDKDF (reference sequence). The CDR3 spells CATLSGAGGLYNEQFF. CDR3 coding DNA: TGTGCCACCCTGAGTGGGGCGGGGGGCCTCTACAATGAGCAGTTCTTC.

The rearrangement links TRBV6-5 to TRBJ1-1; D is unresolved. The CDR3 totals 15 residues. Germline CDR1 MNHEY, CDR2 SVGAGI. Trimming removed 3 bases at V and 4 bases at J, with 15 bases between. The CDR3 coding sequence is TGTGCCAGCAGTTATGGCGGCACATCGACCACTGAAGCTTTCTTT. Protein sequence: CASSYGGTSTTEAFF.

V usage is TRBV18 and J usage is TRBJ1-5, with 8 bases that match TRBD1. J gave up 7 bases and V 3 bases, and 8 bases lay outside the gene matches. The CDR3 runs 15 residues. Germline CDR1 and CDR2: KGHSH and LQKENI. In DNA, the CDR3 is TGTGCCAGCTCACCGCGACAGGGGCAGGTACAGCCCCAGCATTTT. This encodes CASSPRQGQVQPQHF.

The V call is TRBV5-6, the J call TRBJ2-5, with unresolved D. The V gene's germline CDR1 is SGHDT and CDR2 YYEEEE. CDR3 length: 12 residues. V lost 2 bases to trimming and J lost 4 bases, with 6 bases between them. The DNA for the CDR3 is TGTGCCAGCAGCTTACGCAGAGAGACCCAGTACTTC. It is translated as CASSLRRETQYF.

This clone was observed a handful of times. This chain connects TRBV14 to TRBJ1-4; D uncertain. Trimming stripped 1 base from V and 5 bases from J, with 17 bases between. The CDR3 sequence is 17 residues long. Germline CDR1 SGHDN, CDR2 FVKESK. Written as DNA, the CDR3 is TGTGCCAGCAGCCAAGGTCGAGGATGGTGGATGAATGAAAAACTGTTTTTT. Its protein product is CASSQGRGWWMNEKLFF.

The chain combines TRBV5-6 with TRBJ2-2, with 9 bases that match TRBD2. This CDR3 spans 17 amino acids. CDR1 and CDR2 from the germline V gene are SGHDT and YYEEEE. The trim removed 5 bases at V and 5 bases at J, leaving 13 bases unmatched. This CDR3 is CASRPSGDPSRTGELFF. In DNA form, the CDR3 reads TGTGCCAGCAGACCTAGCGGGGACCCCTCGAGGACCGGGGAGCTGTTTTTT. Combining the CDR3 with reference TRBV5-6 and TRBJ2-2 gives the whole variable domain DAGVTQSPTHLIKTRGQQVTLRCSPKSGHDTVSWYQQALGQGPQFIFQYYEEEERQRGNFPDRFSGHQFPNYSSELNVNALLLGDSALYLCASRPSGDPSRTGELFFGEGSRLTVL.

The chain links TRBV6-1 to TRBJ1-4; TRBD1 is a possible D gene (6 bases). The CDR3 runs to 15 residues. Germline values: CDR1 MNHNS, CDR2 SASEGT. V gave up 4 bases and J gave up 2 bases, with 11 bases separating them. The CDR3 protein is CASSASGATNEKLFF. The CDR3 nucleotides read TGTGCCAGCAGTGCGTCAGGGGCGACTAATGAAAAACTGTTTTTT.

This clone showed up just once. The V gene is TRBV7-2, the J gene TRBJ2-4; tentatively, D is TRBD1 (6 bases). The CDR3 totals 14 residues. V was cut by 5 bases and J by 0 bases, with 8 bases left in between. Germline CDR1 reads SGHTA; CDR2 reads FQGNSA. The CDR3 protein is CASSRRGAKNIQYF. CDR3 DNA sequence: TGTGCCAGCAGCCGCAGGGGAGCCAAAAACATTCAGTACTTC.